This passage covers 10 T cell receptor beta chains from one sample sequenced in a study of CD8 T cells in Susac syndrome. An input of about 0.5 to 1 ug of RNA was subjected to reverse transcription using random hexamers. TCRdb re-called the immunoSEQ multiplex PCR reads through MiXCR, storing one row per CDR3 protein. The sample comprises about 190,000 distinct CDR3 sequences, around 95% of which are singletons, and about 0.1% rests with the top ten. Sequenced: CD4+ T cells from PBMCs. These TCRs come from a human donor in good health.

The rearrangement uses TRBV12-3 or TRBV12-4 and TRBJ1-6; 9 bases map to TRBD1. This CDR3 is built from 16 residues. The V gene end was trimmed by 2 bases and the J gene end by 5 bases; junction bases not matched to a gene: 4. The CDR3: CASSLSTGGNNSPLHF. DNA of the CDR3: TGTGCCAGCAGTTTATCGACAGGGGGGAATAATTCACCCCTCCACTTT.

The chain has TRBV19 and TRBJ1-2; weak D call: TRBD1 (6 bases). Germline assignment: CDR1 LNHDA and CDR2 SQIVND (reference sequence). V lost 5 bases, J lost 1 base, and 8 bases lay in between. The CDR3 totals 13 residues. The CDR3 DNA is TGTGCCAGTAGTTGGACAGATAACTATGGCTACACCTTC. This gives the protein CASSWTDNYGYTF.

The V gene is TRBV27, the J gene TRBJ2-3; D ambiguous. Germline CDR1 is MNHEY and CDR2 is SMNVEV (reference sequence). The CDR3 contains 14 residues. The V end lost 0 bases, the J end lost 4 bases, and 8 bases lay between the germline ends. Here the CDR3 reads CASSLSVGPDTQYF. The CDR3 DNA reads TGTGCCAGCAGTTTATCGGTAGGGCCAGATACGCAGTATTTT.

The rearrangement uses TRBV12-3 or TRBV12-4 and TRBJ2-7, with D possibly being TRBD1 (6 bases). This CDR3 has 14 residues. Between the trimmed V and J ends, which lost 8 bases and 3 bases, there was a span of 17 bases. DNA for the CDR3: TGTGCCAGCTGGGCCCGGACAGAAAGCTACGAGCAGTACTTC. Translating gives CASWARTESYEQYF.

This chain links TRBV6-5 with TRBJ1-1; possible D gene TRBD1, 6 bases. Germline assignment: CDR1 MNHEY and CDR2 SVGAGI. This CDR3 has 15 residues. V was shortened by 0 bases and J by 4 bases, with 12 bases between the two germline ends. CDR3 in amino acids: CASSYSRGRVTEAFF. In nucleotides, the CDR3 is TGTGCCAGCAGTTACTCACGGGGGCGCGTCACTGAAGCTTTCTTT.

J is TRBJ2-1 and V is TRBV20-1; the D gene is possibly TRBD2 (6 bases). Trimming pared 5 bases from V and 7 bases from J, leaving 21 bases between. Germline V gene sequence: CDR1 DFQATT, CDR2 SNEGSKA (reference sequence). The CDR3 is made up of 15 amino acids. In DNA, the CDR3 is TGCAGTGCTGCGGTACCCGGGGGTTTAGGAAATGAGCAGTTCTTC. It codes for CSAAVPGGLGNEQFF.

The chain links TRBV29-1 to TRBJ1-5; the D is unclear. Looked up from germline, CDR1 is SQVTM and CDR2 is ANQGSEA. Trimming removed 4 bases at V and 0 bases at J, with 13 bases between. This CDR3 is built from 15 residues. CDR3 residues: CSVVLATGSNQPQHF. The CDR3 region has the DNA TGCAGCGTTGTGCTCGCCACCGGTAGCAATCAGCCCCAGCATTTT.

CDR3 sequence reads: CASSPPGKGGTQYF. DNA of the CDR3: TGTGCCAGCAGTCCCCCCGGGAAGGGAGGGACCCAGTACTTC. The chain links TRBV28 to TRBJ2-5; D might be TRBD2 (6 bases). Per germline, CDR1 MDHEN and CDR2 SYDVKM. The CDR3 runs 14 residues. V was shortened by 5 bases and J by 7 bases, with 17 bases between the two germline ends.

The chain links TRBV7-2 to TRBJ2-7, with D unclear. This CDR3 has 11 residues. CDR1 is SGHTA and CDR2 is FQGNSA in the germline V gene. V was shortened by 5 bases and J by 2 bases, with 4 bases between the two germline ends. As DNA, the CDR3 is TGTGCCAGCAGCGACACCTACGAGCAGTACTTC. Its protein product is CASSDTYEQYF. Full variable domain (outside the CDR3, taken from reference TRBV7-2 and TRBJ2-7): GAGVSQSPSNKVTEKGKDVELRCDPISGHTALYWYRQSLGQGLEFLIYFQGNSAPDKSGLPSDRFSAERTGGSVSTLTIQRTQQEDSAVYLCASSDTYEQYFGPGTRLTVT.

The V and J genes are TRBV5-1 and TRBJ2-3; the match to TRBD2 covers 9 bases. Germline lookup yields CDR1 SGHRS and CDR2 YFSETQ. Trimming at V came to 7 bases and at J to 1 base, leaving 4 bases not matched to a gene. CDR3 length: 14 residues. For the CDR3, the DNA is TGCGCCAGCGACATAGCGGGGGGCACAGATACGCAGTATTTT. This encodes CASDIAGGTDTQYF.